This TCR beta chain was observed in a study of blood T cell repertoires in COVID-19. This CDR3 is built from 15 residues. With 9 bases removed from V and 4 bases from J, the gap between germline ends came to 21 bases. Per the germline V gene, CDR1 is ENHRY and CDR2 is SYGVKD. Generated by immunoSEQ multiplex PCR, the TCRdb table keeps only in-frame clones and is missing some. In the table there are approximately 300,000 clones, about 85% of which are singletons. The source is a human donor with COVID-19, enrolled during active disease. The donor label of this sample is uncertain. The sequenced sample was peripheral blood. This chain uses TRBV10-3 with TRBJ2-5, with D possibly TRBD2 on 5 matching bases. Here the CDR3 reads CAITSGSLAGETQYF. The CDR3 DNA reads TGTGCCATTACCAGCGGATCACTCGCGGGAGAGACCCAGTACTTC.